The 19 T cell receptor beta chains below all came from one sample that was sequenced in a study of blood T cell repertoires in COVID-19. Repertoires were generated with immunoSEQ multiplex PCR, while TCRdb's copy carries only in-frame clones and drops some. The sample lists approximately 330,000 clones, around 90% occurring once. Sample: peripheral blood. Receptors originate from a woman in her forties with COVID-19, enrolled during active disease.

The chain has TRBV5-1 and TRBJ2-7, with TRBD2 matching 8 bases. This CDR3 comprises 16 residues. V was clipped by 3 bases and J by 0 bases; unmatched bases: 8. Germline V gives CDR1 SGHRS, CDR2 YFSETQ. The CDR3, as DNA: TGCGCCAGCAGCTCCGGGGGTAGCGGGGACTCCTACGAGCAGTACTTC. Translating it yields CASSSGGSGDSYEQYF.

J is TRBJ1-2 and V is TRBV28, with TRBD1 identical over 7 bases. This CDR3 spans 13 amino acids. Germline V gene data show CDR1 as MDHEN and CDR2 as SYDVKM. Losses at the gene ends were 5 bases for V and 8 bases for J; bases not matched to a gene: 8. The chain's CDR3 is CASSPDRVGGYTF. Here the CDR3 DNA reads TGTGCCAGCAGTCCCGACAGGGTAGGGGGCTACACCTTC.

The sample holds one count of this clone. The chain combines TRBV27 with TRBJ2-7; 7 bases are shared with TRBD2. The J segment lost 5 bases and the V segment lost 5 bases, leaving 6 bases of the junction unmatched. Per germline, CDR1 MNHEY and CDR2 SMNVEV (reference sequence). The CDR3 covers 13 residues. The CDR3: CASSRTSRNEQYF. The CDR3 DNA is TGTGCCAGCAGTCGGACTAGTCGAAACGAGCAGTACTTC.

The CDR3 loop is CASSLATASGQYF. CDR3 nucleotide sequence: TGTGCCAGCAGCTTAGCGACAGCTAGCGGGCAGTACTTC. J is TRBJ2-7 and V is TRBV11-1; TRBD2 aligns across 7 bases. The CDR3 consists of 13 residues. Germline V CDR1 and CDR2: SGHAT, FQDESV (reference sequence). V dropped 0 bases and J dropped 9; count of bases not matched to a gene: 5.

This clone was detected a few times. The chain joins TRBV19 to TRBJ1-5, with D tentatively TRBD1 (5 bases). The CDR3 is 17 residues long. Germline CDR1 and CDR2: LNHDA and SQIVND (reference sequence). The germline V and J ends were trimmed by 1 base and 2 bases, with 15 bases remaining between them. The CDR3 protein is CASSIADSSRGNQPQHF. CDR3 bases: TGTGCCAGTAGTATAGCCGACAGTTCTCGGGGCAATCAGCCCCAGCATTTT.

The chain uses TRBV27 and TRBJ1-6; D is unclear. Germline V gene lookup returns CDR1 MNHEY and CDR2 SMNVEV (reference sequence). V was trimmed by 5 bases and J by 0 bases, leaving 11 bases between them. This CDR3 spans 16 amino acids. CDR3 DNA: TGTGCCAGCAGTCTATTTCCGAGCTCCTATAATTCACCCCTCCACTTT. It yields the protein CASSLFPSSYNSPLHF.

The rearrangement links TRBV19 to TRBJ2-7; 14 positions agree with TRBD2. V lost 3 bases and J lost 6; bases outside the gene matches: 4. Germline values: CDR1 LNHDA, CDR2 SQIVND (reference sequence). This CDR3 has 15 residues. CDR3 DNA sequence: TGTGCCAGTAGTATCGGGACTAGCGGGGGTCGCGAGCAGTACTTC. It translates to CASSIGTSGGREQYF.

The chain links TRBV27 to TRBJ1-1; 8 nucleotides match TRBD1. CDR3 length: 14 amino acids. Losses at the gene ends were 6 bases for V and 2 bases for J; bases not matched to a gene: 5. Germline CDR1 reads MNHEY; CDR2 reads SMNVEV (reference sequence). The CDR3 spells CASRPGQENTEAFF. The DNA of the CDR3 is TGTGCCAGCAGACCGGGACAGGAAAACACTGAAGCTTTCTTT.

The CDR3 nucleotides read TGTGCCAGCAGTTCAAGGGGTAGCAATCAGCCCCAGCATTTT. Protein sequence: CASSSRGSNQPQHF. The chain couples TRBV28 to TRBJ1-5, with D possibly matching TRBD1 (5 bases). From germline, CDR1 is MDHEN and CDR2 SYDVKM. V gave up 4 bases and J gave up 0 bases, with 7 bases separating them. The CDR3 runs to 14 residues.

This chain uses TRBV7-2 with TRBJ1-3; a weak D match, TRBD1 (5 bases). This CDR3 has 18 residues. Germline assignment: CDR1 SGHTA and CDR2 FQGNSA. Trimming removed 2 bases at V and 4 bases at J, with 21 bases between. CDR3 nucleotide sequence: TGTGCCAGCAGCTTATACGGATCAGGGAACCAAAGAGGAAACACCATATATTTT. It yields the protein CASSLYGSGNQRGNTIYF.

Here the CDR3 DNA reads TGTGCCAGCGGGGGGGGCAGGGATAGGGGTCGCTATGGCTACACCTTC. Translation gives CASGGGRDRGRYGYTF. The rearrangement uses TRBV27 and TRBJ1-2, with D perhaps TRBD1 (6 bases). CDR1 is MNHEY, CDR2 SMNVEV, per germline (reference sequence). Trimming took off 8 bases at V and 4 bases at J, with 23 bases between the two ends. This CDR3 region has 16 residues.

The V call is TRBV5-5, the J call TRBJ1-5; 7 nucleotides agree with TRBD1. The germline gives CDR1 SGHKS, CDR2 YYEKEE (reference sequence). The ends lost 3 bases at V and 5 bases at J; junction bases unmatched: 8. The CDR3 covers 15 residues. DNA for the CDR3: TGTGCCAGCAGCTCGTTGTCGGGGACAGATCAGCCCCAGCATTTT. Translated, it gives CASSSLSGTDQPQHF.

Remarks on this clone: Distinct nucleotide sequences in the sample also encode this CDR3. Here the CDR3 DNA reads TGTGCCAGCACCCTAGGACAGAACACTGAAGCTTTCTTT. This encodes CASTLGQNTEAFF. This chain joins TRBV12-3 or TRBV12-4 and TRBJ1-1; D perhaps matches TRBD1 (5 bases). This CDR3 region has 13 residues. V was pared by 7 bases and J by 1 base, with 10 bases between.

V gene TRBV10-3 combines with J gene TRBJ2-7; a weak D match, TRBD2 (6 bases). CDR1 ENHRY and CDR2 SYGVKD come from the germline V gene. V was shortened by 3 bases and J by 2 bases, with 14 bases between the two germline ends. This CDR3 has 15 residues. The CDR3 DNA sequence: TGTGCCATCAGTGACGGGGTTGGGGGGACCTACGAGCAGTACTTC. Protein product: CAISDGVGGTYEQYF.

This clone was found once. The chain is built from TRBV27 and TRBJ2-7; D is perhaps TRBD2 (6 bases). The CDR3 consists of 14 residues. Germline values: CDR1 MNHEY, CDR2 SMNVEV (reference sequence). Trimming stripped 6 bases from V and 5 bases from J, with 17 bases between. The CDR3 DNA is TGTGCCAGCAGCCTAATCGGGGGTAACGACGAGCAGTACTTC. Translating it yields CASSLIGGNDEQYF.

This sequence joins TRBV5-1 and TRBJ1-2, with TRBD1 as a possible D gene (5 bases). The CDR3 runs to 14 residues. Germline V gives CDR1 SGHRS, CDR2 YFSETQ. V was cut by 2 bases and J by 3 bases, with 11 bases left in between. The CDR3 is CASSFEGGDYGYTF. DNA of the CDR3: TGCGCCAGCAGCTTCGAGGGAGGGGACTATGGCTACACCTTC.

This clone is a singleton in its sample. The chain carries TRBV4-1 and TRBJ1-1; D possibly corresponds to TRBD1 (5 bases). The CDR3 covers 14 residues. Germline V lookup: CDR1 MGHRA, CDR2 YSYEKL. V was clipped by 8 bases and J by 3 bases, with 16 bases between them. The CDR3 sequence is CASGAVDRDTEAFF. The CDR3 DNA is TGCGCCAGCGGCGCCGTAGACAGAGACACTGAAGCTTTCTTT.

This clone showed up just a few times. Additional DNA sequences in this sample encode the identical CDR3. This chain uses TRBV4-3 with TRBJ2-4, with 7 nucleotides matching TRBD1. The CDR3 length is 14 residues. Germline assignment: CDR1 LGHNA and CDR2 YSLEER. Unmatched junction bases numbered 4, after V lost 0 bases and J lost 8 bases. The CDR3 here is CASSQETGRDIQYF. The CDR3 DNA sequence: TGCGCCAGCAGCCAAGAGACAGGGCGGGACATTCAGTACTTC.

The J gene is TRBJ1-3, the V gene TRBV18; D gene ambiguous. V gave up 3 bases and J gave up 4 bases, with 13 bases separating them. Germline CDR1 reads KGHSH; CDR2 reads LQKENI. CDR3 length: 15 residues. CDR3 amino acids: CASSPPGRGGNTIYF. The DNA of the CDR3 is TGTGCCAGCTCACCGCCGGGGAGAGGAGGAAACACCATATATTTT. The full variable domain, with the rest looked up from reference TRBV18 and TRBJ1-3, is NAGVMQNPRHLVRRRGQEARLRCSPMKGHSHVYWYRQLPEEGLKFMVYLQKENIIDESGMPKERFSAEFPKEGPSILRIQQVVRGDSAAYFCASSPPGRGGNTIYFGEGSWLTVV.